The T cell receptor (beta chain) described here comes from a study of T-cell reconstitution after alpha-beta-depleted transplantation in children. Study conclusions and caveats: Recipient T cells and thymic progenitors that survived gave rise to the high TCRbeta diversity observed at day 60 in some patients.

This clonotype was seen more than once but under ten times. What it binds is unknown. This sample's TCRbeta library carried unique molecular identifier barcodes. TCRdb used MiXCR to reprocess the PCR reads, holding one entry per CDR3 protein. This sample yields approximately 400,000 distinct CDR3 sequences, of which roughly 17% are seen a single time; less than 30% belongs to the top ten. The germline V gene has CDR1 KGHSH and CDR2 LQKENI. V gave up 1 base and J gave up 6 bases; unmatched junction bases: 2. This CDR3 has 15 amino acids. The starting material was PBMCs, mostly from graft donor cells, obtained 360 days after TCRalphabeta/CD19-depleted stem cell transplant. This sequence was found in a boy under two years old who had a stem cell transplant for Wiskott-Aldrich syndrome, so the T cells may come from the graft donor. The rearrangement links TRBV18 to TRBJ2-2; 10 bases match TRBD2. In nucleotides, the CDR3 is TGTGCCAGCTCACCACTTCTAGCGGGAGCCGGGGAGCTGTTTTTT. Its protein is CASSPLLAGAGELFF.